One and the same sample provided the 30 T cell receptor beta chains below, sequenced in a study of blood T cell repertoires in COVID-19. Clones were read by immunoSEQ multiplex PCR, and TCRdb kept only the in-frame ones, dropping some. The table records nearly 80,000 clones, 90% of them present only once. The specimen was peripheral blood. All receptors derive from a woman older than 75 with acute or convalescent COVID-19.

The chain couples TRBV5-1 to TRBJ1-1; D may be TRBD1 (6 bases). Trimming removed 4 bases at V and 0 bases at J, with 16 bases between. The CDR3 is made up of 16 amino acids. Per germline, CDR1 SGHRS and CDR2 YFSETQ. The CDR3 DNA is TGCGCCAGCAGCCCGTCCCTCAGGGGACTGAACACTGAAGCTTTCTTT. Protein: CASSPSLRGLNTEAFF.

The chain uses TRBV11-2 and TRBJ2-5; 7 bases are shared with TRBD1. Germline V gene data show CDR1 as SGHAT and CDR2 as FQNNGV. J gave up 3 bases and V 6 bases, and 7 bases lay outside the gene matches. This CDR3 has 14 amino acids. The CDR3 protein is CASSIGTVKETQYF. DNA for the CDR3: TGTGCCAGCAGTATAGGGACAGTAAAAGAGACCCAGTACTTC.

This chain joins TRBV9 and TRBJ1-2; 10 positions agree with TRBD1. V shed 3 bases, J shed 2 bases, and the junction held 4 bases outside the gene matches. Germline values: CDR1 SGDLS, CDR2 YYNGEE. The CDR3 has 15 residues. CDR3 sequence: CASSGGTGENYGYTF. For the CDR3, the DNA is TGTGCCAGCAGCGGAGGGACAGGGGAAAACTATGGCTACACCTTC.

V and J are TRBV5-1 and TRBJ1-5; no definite D call. Germline-derived CDR1 and CDR2 are SGHRS and YFSETQ. V lost 0 bases and J 2 bases, leaving 6 bases between the germline ends. The CDR3 has 14 amino acids. Here the CDR3 reads CASSLGPGNQPQHF. The CDR3 DNA sequence: TGCGCCAGCAGCTTGGGCCCGGGCAATCAGCCCCAGCATTTT.

The chain couples TRBV9 to TRBJ2-2; D remains unclear. The V gene lost 4 bases and the J gene lost 7 bases, with 14 bases spanning the gap. CDR1 is SGDLS and CDR2 is YYNGEE in the germline V gene. There are 14 residues in the CDR3. The chain's CDR3 is CASSPHMADGELFF. The CDR3 nucleotides are TGTGCCAGCAGCCCCCACATGGCGGACGGGGAGCTGTTTTTT.

This sequence joins TRBV19 and TRBJ1-2; D may be TRBD1 (5 bases). CDR1 and CDR2 (germline): LNHDA, SQIVND (reference sequence). The CDR3 length is 13 residues. V gave up 3 bases and J gave up 8 bases, with 13 bases separating them. CDR3 nucleotides: TGTGCCAGTAGTATCGGAGGGGTAGGCGGCTACACCTTC. Translated, it gives CASSIGGVGGYTF.

This chain joins TRBV3-1 (or the pseudogene TRBV3-2) and TRBJ1-2; 7 bases map to TRBD1. This CDR3 has 12 amino acids. Trimming took 4 bases from V and 8 from J; bases not matched to a gene: 4. Germline V gene sequence: CDR1 LGHDT, CDR2 YNNKEL (reference sequence). The CDR3, as DNA: TGTGCCAGCAGCCCGGGACAGCGGGGCTACACCTTC. Protein: CASSPGQRGYTF.

This clone was counted only a few times. The chain uses TRBV5-4 and TRBJ2-1, with TRBD2 as a possible D gene (5 bases). Trimming cost V 2 bases and J 10 bases, with 13 bases left between them. Germline CDR1 reads SGHNT; CDR2 reads YYREEE (reference sequence). The CDR3 covers 13 residues. Written as DNA, the CDR3 is TGTGCCAGCAGCTTAGAAGCGGCCTGGGAGCAGTTCTTC. Translated, it gives CASSLEAAWEQFF.

The J gene is TRBJ1-2, the V gene TRBV4-2, with TRBD1 as a possible D gene (6 bases). Germline V gene sequence: CDR1 LGHNA, CDR2 YNFKEQ. Trimming pared 0 bases from V and 0 bases from J, leaving 11 bases between. The CDR3 totals 16 residues. CDR3 amino acids: CASSQDRTVTNYGYTF. In DNA form, the CDR3 reads TGTGCCAGCAGCCAAGATCGGACAGTCACTAACTATGGCTACACCTTC.

This chain links TRBV4-3 with TRBJ1-1, with 12 nucleotides matching TRBD1. V gave up 4 bases and J gave up 0 bases; unmatched junction bases: 6. The CDR3 has 17 residues. Germline-derived CDR1 and CDR2 are LGHNA and YSLEER. In nucleotides, the CDR3 is TGCGCCAGCAGCCCGGGACAGGGGGCCCCCGTGAACACTGAAGCTTTCTTT. Its translation: CASSPGQGAPVNTEAFF.

The gene calls are TRBV5-1 and TRBJ2-2, with 11 bases that match TRBD2. The CDR3 is 16 residues long. Looked up from germline, CDR1 is SGHRS and CDR2 is YFSETQ. V was clipped by 0 bases and J by 6 bases; unmatched bases: 4. CDR3 amino acids: CASSLDTSGSAGELFF. Here the CDR3 DNA reads TGCGCCAGCAGCTTGGACACTAGCGGGAGTGCCGGGGAGCTGTTTTTT.

The chain employs TRBV18 and TRBJ2-1; 14 bases map to TRBD2. The germline V gene has CDR1 KGHSH and CDR2 LQKENI. CDR3 length equals 15 residues. The ends lost 3 bases at V and 8 bases at J; junction bases unmatched: 3. For the CDR3, the DNA is TGTGCCAGCTCACCGACTAGCGGGGGGGCTGATGAGCAGTTCTTC. Translating it yields CASSPTSGGADEQFF.

The chain couples TRBV5-1 to TRBJ2-3, with TRBD2 matching over 7 bases. This CDR3 contains 15 residues. The V gene's germline CDR1 is SGHRS and CDR2 YFSETQ. V lost 7 bases and J lost 2; bases outside the gene matches: 10. CDR3 loop: CASGGESRATDTQYF. CDR3 DNA sequence: TGCGCCAGCGGGGGGGAATCGCGTGCCACAGATACGCAGTATTTT.

The CDR3 region has the DNA TGTGCCAGCAGTGTACGTGGGAGGCCCAAAAACATTCAGTACTTC. Residues: CASSVRGRPKNIQYF. The chain is built from TRBV27 and TRBJ2-4; D perhaps matches TRBD2 (6 bases). V lost 5 bases and J 2 bases, leaving 13 bases between the germline ends. Per germline, CDR1 MNHEY and CDR2 SMNVEV (reference sequence). This CDR3 is 15 amino acids long.

The chain is built from TRBV3-1 (or the pseudogene TRBV3-2) and TRBJ2-1; 10 nucleotides match TRBD1. Germline lookup yields CDR1 LGHDT and CDR2 YNNKEL (reference sequence). The CDR3 sequence is 14 residues long. Unmatched junction bases numbered 6, after V lost 4 bases and J lost 9 bases. The CDR3 bases are TGTGCCAGCAGCCGACAGGGGGCTGTAATTGAGCAGTTCTTC. This gives the protein CASSRQGAVIEQFF.

This chain connects TRBV29-1 to TRBJ2-7; TRBD1 matches 9 bases. Trimming cost V 5 bases and J 3 bases; bases outside gene matches: 5. From germline, CDR1 is SQVTM and CDR2 ANQGSEA. The CDR3 spans 13 residues. The CDR3 loop reads CSVTPGQGYEQYF. The CDR3 DNA sequence: TGCAGCGTTACCCCGGGACAGGGCTACGAGCAGTACTTC.

This chain joins TRBV6-5 and TRBJ2-7; TRBD1 matches at 9 bases. Trimming cost V 11 bases and J 6 bases; bases outside gene matches: 8. The germline V gene encodes CDR1 MNHEY and CDR2 SVGAGI. This CDR3 spans 12 amino acids. The CDR3 is CAVRQGEGEQYF. CDR3 DNA sequence: TGTGCCGTACGACAGGGGGAAGGCGAGCAGTACTTC.

The chain has TRBV5-1 and TRBJ1-1, with 9 bases lining up with TRBD1. The CDR3 has 14 amino acids. CDR1 is SGHRS, CDR2 YFSETQ, per germline. The V gene end was trimmed by 3 bases and the J gene end by 5 bases; junction bases not matched to a gene: 5. The CDR3 DNA follows: TGCGCCAGCAGCTATACAGGGGGCAGGACTGAAGCTTTCTTT. Amino acids: CASSYTGGRTEAFF. Using reference TRBV5-1 and TRBJ1-1 for the parts outside the CDR3, the full variable domain is KAGVTQTPRYLIKTRGQQVTLSCSPISGHRSVSWYQQTPGQGLQFLFEYFSETQRNKGNFPGRFSGRQFSNSRSEMNVSTLELGDSALYLCASSYTGGRTEAFFGQGTRLTVV.

The V gene is TRBV19, the J gene TRBJ1-4; no clear D. V dropped 10 bases and J dropped 3 bases, with 15 bases sitting between them. The CDR3 consists of 14 residues. Per germline, CDR1 LNHDA and CDR2 SQIVND (reference sequence). The CDR3 coding sequence is TGTGCCACCCGTCGGGAGGCCGCTAATGAAAAACTGTTTTTT. This sequence encodes CATRREAANEKLFF.

This chain uses TRBV5-6 with TRBJ2-2; TRBD1 aligns across 8 bases. This CDR3 has 16 residues. J lost 2 bases, V lost 6 bases, and 9 bases had no gene match. The germline V gene has CDR1 SGHDT and CDR2 YYEEEE. The chain's CDR3 is CASTTGGTVNTGELFF. The CDR3 coding sequence is TGTGCCAGCACCACAGGGGGAACTGTAAACACCGGGGAGCTGTTTTTT. Full variable domain (remainder filled in from reference TRBV5-6 and TRBJ2-2): DAGVTQSPTHLIKTRGQQVTLRCSPKSGHDTVSWYQQALGQGPQFIFQYYEEEERQRGNFPDRFSGHQFPNYSSELNVNALLLGDSALYLCASTTGGTVNTGELFFGEGSRLTVL.

The rearrangement joins TRBV2 to TRBJ1-1, with D tentatively TRBD1 (6 bases). This CDR3 has 15 residues. Germline V gene sequence: CDR1 SNHLY, CDR2 FYNNEI. Trimming pared 7 bases from V and 0 bases from J, leaving 15 bases between. CDR3 in amino acids: CASIGQTYLNTEAFF. Here the CDR3 DNA reads TGTGCCAGCATCGGACAGACATACTTGAACACTGAAGCTTTCTTT.

The table lists this clone with a count of one. This chain joins TRBV6-6 and TRBJ1-5, with D uncertain. The germline V and J ends were trimmed by 6 bases and 0 bases, with 6 bases remaining between them. In germline, CDR1 is MNHNY, CDR2 SVGAGI (reference sequence). The CDR3 contains 13 residues. The CDR3 is CASRLDSNQPQHF. Here the CDR3 DNA reads TGTGCCAGCAGACTAGATAGCAATCAGCCCCAGCATTTT.

The V call is TRBV6-5, the J call TRBJ1-2; D is perhaps TRBD1 (5 bases). CDR1 is MNHEY, CDR2 SVGAGI, per germline. Trimming cost V 5 bases and J 2 bases, with 9 bases left between them. CDR3 size: 13 residues. The CDR3 here is CASSTDSNYGYTF. The CDR3 nucleotides read TGTGCCAGCAGTACAGACAGCAACTATGGCTACACCTTC.

The genes are TRBV7-2 and TRBJ2-3; 10 bases are shared with TRBD2. J gave up 3 bases and V 0 bases, and 6 bases lay outside the gene matches. The CDR3 runs 17 residues. CDR1 and CDR2 from the germline V gene are SGHTA and FQGNSA. CDR3 amino acids: CASSLALSGGGTDTQYF. As DNA, the CDR3 is TGTGCCAGCAGCTTAGCCCTAAGCGGGGGGGGGACAGATACGCAGTATTTT.

The chain recombines TRBV6-2 or TRBV6-3 with TRBJ2-3, with 9 bases fitting TRBD2. There are 17 residues in the CDR3. Germline lookup yields CDR1 MNHEY and CDR2 SVGEGT. V was clipped by 3 bases and J by 2 bases; unmatched bases: 9. The CDR3: CASSYGGLAGPTDTQYF. CDR3 in DNA: TGTGCCAGCAGTTATGGGGGCCTAGCGGGGCCCACAGATACGCAGTATTTT.

This rearrangement joins TRBV10-3 to TRBJ2-5; the D is unclear. Looked up from germline, CDR1 is ENHRY and CDR2 is SYGVKD. Trimming took off 0 bases at V and 7 bases at J, with 9 bases between the two ends. The CDR3 has 13 amino acids. The CDR3 loop reads CAISESPSGTQYF. As DNA, the CDR3 is TGTGCCATCAGTGAGTCCCCTAGTGGGACCCAGTACTTC.

The chain links TRBV2 to TRBJ2-1, with TRBD1 identical over 7 bases. After removal of 6 bases from V and 3 bases from J, the junction contained 2 bases not matched to a gene. The CDR3 extends over 13 amino acids. Germline CDR1 and CDR2: SNHLY and FYNNEI. CDR3 loop: CASRGQHYNEQFF. The CDR3 DNA is TGTGCCAGCAGGGGACAGCACTACAATGAGCAGTTCTTC.

The chain links TRBV6-5 to TRBJ1-1; unclear D gene. V lost 6 bases, J lost 5 bases, and 13 bases lay in between. Germline lookup yields CDR1 MNHEY and CDR2 SVGAGI. The CDR3 runs 13 residues. The CDR3: CASRLFSGTEAFF. The CDR3 region has the DNA TGTGCCAGCAGGCTTTTTTCGGGGACTGAAGCTTTCTTT.

This clone was observed a single time. The chain recombines TRBV11-2 with TRBJ1-2; TRBD1 aligns across 10 bases. Germline V gene data show CDR1 as SGHAT and CDR2 as FQNNGV. The CDR3 runs to 15 residues. J was trimmed by 5 bases and V by 1 base; bases with no gene match: 4. As DNA, the CDR3 is TGTGCCAGCAGCTTAGGGGGGACAGGGGTGTATGGCTACACCTTC. This encodes CASSLGGTGVYGYTF.

CDR3 in DNA: TGCGCCAGCAGCCAAGATCGGGCGGGGGAACCCGGCCAAGAGACCCAGTACTTC. Translating gives CASSQDRAGEPGQETQYF. This sequence joins TRBV4-1 and TRBJ2-5; 7 nucleotides match TRBD2. This CDR3 has 18 residues. The junction had 11 bases not matched to a gene; V was cut back by 0 bases and J by 1 base. Germline V lookup: CDR1 MGHRA, CDR2 YSYEKL.